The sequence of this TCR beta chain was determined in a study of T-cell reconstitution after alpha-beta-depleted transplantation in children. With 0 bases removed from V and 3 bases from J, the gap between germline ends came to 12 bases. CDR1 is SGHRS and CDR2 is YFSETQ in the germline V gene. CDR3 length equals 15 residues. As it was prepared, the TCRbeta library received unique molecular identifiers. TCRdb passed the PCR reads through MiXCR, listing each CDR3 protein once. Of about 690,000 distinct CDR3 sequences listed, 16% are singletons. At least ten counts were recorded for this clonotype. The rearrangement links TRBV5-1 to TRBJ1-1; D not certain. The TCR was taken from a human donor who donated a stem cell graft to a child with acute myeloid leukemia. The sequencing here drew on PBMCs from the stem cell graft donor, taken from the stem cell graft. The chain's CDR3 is CASSLGIRRDTEAFF. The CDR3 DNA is TGCGCCAGCAGCTTGGGGATTCGTCGTGACACTGAAGCTTTCTTT.